This paragraph reports one T cell receptor (beta chain). The antigen remains undetermined. At the Johns Hopkins FTIC core, DNA taken from cultured CD4+ T cells was sequenced by way of the Oncomine TCR Beta short-read assay. A single record per CDR3 protein comes from TCRdb applying MiXCR to the PCR reads. There are some 20,000 distinct CDR3 sequences in the sample; under 80% occur only once, and less than 9% lies in the top ten. The data were taken from a study of vaccination and CD4 T cells after COVID-19. Treatment in this sample: approximately 11-day PBMC culture with coronavirus spike peptide pools or control peptides (ViraFEST assay). V shed 3 bases, J shed 3 bases, and the junction held 10 bases outside the gene matches. Germline assignment: CDR1 SNHLY and CDR2 FYNNEI. The CDR3 runs to 17 residues.

Sequencing was done on a sample of CD4+ T cells from blood, cultured in vitro. V and J are TRBV2 and TRBJ2-7; 11 positions match TRBD2. This receptor was obtained from a human donor who had recovered from COVID-19. CDR3: CASSDRLAGIVGYEQYF. CDR3 nucleotides: TGTGCCAGCAGTGACCGACTAGCGGGAATCGTCGGCTACGAGCAGTACTTC.